The following is a TCR beta chain sequence with its context. This clonotype has just a few counts. The antigen it binds to is not known. Base qualities were left out, and no much larger clone turns up one base away. Donors were under 40 systemically healthy Caucasian individuals from Russia aged roughly 6 to 90 years. Each donor gave about 11 milliliters of peripheral blood, drawn into EDTA-treated Vacutainer tubes. Ficoll-Paque density-gradient centrifugation was used to isolate PBMCs, with at least 7 million per sample. Trizol reagent was used to extract total RNA from the PBMCs, yielding at least 6 micrograms per sample. Naive CD45RAhigh/CD27high T cell percentages were measured by flow cytometry on a PBMC aliquot from every donor. To prepare the library, 5' RACE was applied. The sequencing machine was an Illumina HiSeq 2500. The second PCR ran for roughly 7 to 11 cycles and used a J-beta primer mix along with a sample-barcoded 5' primer. A template-switch 5' adaptor carrying 12 random nucleotides introduced a unique molecular identifier onto each TCR beta cDNA molecule. At least 3 million CDR3-containing paired-end reads were obtained from each sample. First-strand cDNA synthesis was performed from all RNA using the Mint cDNA synthesis kit, with priming by a TRBC-specific oligonucleotide. After uracil-DNA glycosylase treatment, a first 18-cycle PCR used universal primers M1SS and BC2_uni_R on all cDNA. The source study handled its data this way. For normalization, 1 million high-quality reads were randomly selected from each sample, with every read carrying a distinct molecular identifier. Reads sharing molecular identifiers were discarded rather than binned into consensus sequences. MiTCR, with a Q25 quality threshold and the strictest error-elimination algorithm, was used for CDR3 identification, clonotype clustering and error correction. A nonparametric unseen species model with Euler transformation was used to estimate lower-bound total TCR beta diversity. The public reads were quality trimmed at Q25 with fastp and then assembled into clones with MiXCR by TCRdb, keeping productive beta chains. One record per CDR3 amino acid sequence lists the most common genes and DNA. None of the V and J calls come from the authors' own analysis; TCRdb made them. Across this sample there are 800,000 or so distinct CDR3 sequences, with less than 60% seen only once. Around a sixth of the sample is in the top ten clones.

From cysteine to phenylalanine, the CDR3 is 14 amino acids long. Just CDR3 DNA is preserved here, 42 bases in frame from base 1. V sheds 5 bases and J sheds 4 bases, leaving 13 bases between their ends. The sample comes from a study of blood T cells in healthy people across ages (dated by TCRdb to the mid-2010s). Broadly, across the study: Template switching captured roughly one uniquely barcoded TCR beta cDNA molecule per two T cells in model experiments. Donors were grouped into four age groups: young (average 16 years), middle-aged (over 35), aged (over 55) and long-lived (roughly 80). The study analyzed two additional independent replicas of 1 million unique cDNA reads from the same blood draw for two donors, one aged 18 to 30 and one aged 80 or older. To avoid experimental bias, donors of different ages were spread randomly across the sequencing lanes. The study measured age-related changes in TCR beta repertoire diversity using deep sequencing normalized with unique cDNA molecular identifiers.

Overall study outcomes, separate from this receptor: A strong correlation was found between observed TCR beta diversity and the percentage of naive T cells measured by flow cytometry. Because donor CMV infection status was unknown, age-related changes in expanded clonotypes were potentially confounded. Bulk unsorted PBMC profiling prevented conclusive comparison of naive and antigen-experienced compartments. Estimates of total diversity from one million sequenced T cells were regarded as lower bounds and underestimates. Compared with the aged group, more naive CD4+ T cells, fewer expanded clones and increased TCR diversity were shown by the long-lived group, suggesting age selection. Observed TCR beta diversity per million T cells fell roughly linearly with age, and a significant reduction was already apparent by age around 40.

The source of this sequence is a man aged 80 or over in good health. The sample consisted of blood. Recombination linked TRBV12-3 or TRBV12-4 to TRBJ2-3; the D gene is unclear. The DNA is TGTGCCAGCAGTCCAAATCAAAACCCAGATACGCAGTATTTT. Translated, it gives CASSPNQNPDTQYF.